The 15 T cell receptor beta chains listed next were all sequenced from one sample in a study of cytomegalovirus exposure and HLA in healthy donors. In the PCR, 60 Vbeta and 13 Jbeta primers were used. Here immunoSEQ multiplex PCR was the method, and the copy in TCRdb shows in-frame clones only, minus some. This sample has 55,000 to 70,000 clones; 70% to 75% occur once, and the top ten carry approximately 5%. What was sequenced was PBMCs. These receptors were collected from a woman aged 25 to 39 in good health and CMV-seronegative.

This chain uses TRBV7-9 with TRBJ1-5; D is ambiguous. The germline CDR1 and CDR2 sequences are SEHNR and FQNEAQ (reference sequence). V lost 7 bases and J 2 bases, leaving 6 bases between the germline ends. The CDR3 has 12 amino acids. CDR3 in DNA: TGTGCCAGCACTATGGGCAATCAGCCCCAGCATTTT. This translates into CASTMGNQPQHF.

In nucleotides, the CDR3 is TGTGCCAGCAGTTACCTAGACCCCGGAGGACCTTACGAGCAGTACGTC. The encoded protein is CASSYLDPGGPYEQYV. The rearrangement joins TRBV10-3 to TRBJ2-7; a weak D match, TRBD2 (5 bases). This CDR3 contains 16 residues. CDR1 and CDR2 from the germline V gene are ENHRY and SYGVKD.

This clone appeared once. The chain is built from TRBV10-2 and TRBJ1-5; 7 bases are shared with TRBD1. CDR1 and CDR2 (germline): WSHSY, SAAADI. CDR3 length equals 14 residues. Trimming cost V 5 bases and J 7 bases; bases outside gene matches: 8. The CDR3 coding sequence is TGCGCCAGCAGTAACTACAGGGGCGAACAGCCCCAGCATTTT. Its translation is CASSNYRGEQPQHF.

V and J are TRBV28 and TRBJ2-3; TRBD2 is a possible D gene (7 bases). Trimming shortened V by 5 bases and J by 3 bases, and 12 bases separated the two germline ends. Germline CDR1 is MDHEN and CDR2 is SYDVKM. The CDR3 totals 14 residues. CDR3 sequence (DNA): TGTGCCAGCAGTCGGAGGGGGGGGACAGATACGCAGTATTTT. The encoded protein is CASSRRGGTDTQYF.

The chain carries TRBV6-4 and TRBJ2-2, with 15 bases matching TRBD2. Trimming took 6 bases from V and 3 from J; bases not matched to a gene: 14. Per germline, CDR1 MRHNA and CDR2 SNTAGT. CDR3 length: 20 amino acids. The CDR3 region has the DNA TGTGCCAGCAGCCCCCCCCGGACTAGCGGGGGGGATCGGGACACCGGGGAGCTGTTTTTT. Translation: CASSPPRTSGGDRDTGELFF.

This clone was picked up one time. The chain employs TRBV6-4 and TRBJ1-1, with unresolved D. Germline-derived CDR1 and CDR2 are MRHNA and SNTAGT. This CDR3 spans 13 amino acids. The V gene lost 8 bases and the J gene lost 0 bases, with 10 bases spanning the gap. CDR3 loop: CASSQRMNTEAFF. The CDR3 coding sequence is TGTGCCAGCTCGCAGAGGATGAACACTGAAGCTTTCTTT.

The chain joins TRBV27 to TRBJ1-1; TRBD1 matches at 9 bases. The CDR3 contains 14 residues. Looked up from germline, CDR1 is MNHEY and CDR2 is SMNVEV (reference sequence). V lost 5 bases and J lost 5; bases outside the gene matches: 6. The CDR3 DNA reads as TGTGCCAGCAGTCCGCTGGACAGGGGAACTGAAGCTTTCTTT. Encoded protein: CASSPLDRGTEAFF.

The chain joins TRBV28 to TRBJ1-2; D is unresolved. CDR1 is MDHEN, CDR2 SYDVKM, per germline. CDR3 length: 12 residues. The germline V and J ends were trimmed by 2 bases and 8 bases, with 9 bases remaining between them. The CDR3 DNA follows: TGTGCCAGCAGTTTAATAAATATGGGCTACACCTTC. Translated, it gives CASSLINMGYTF.

The chain couples TRBV5-4 to TRBJ2-2, with TRBD2 identical over 9 bases. J was trimmed by 6 bases and V by 3 bases; bases with no gene match: 9. CDR3 length: 16 residues. Germline values: CDR1 SGHNT, CDR2 YYREEE (reference sequence). The CDR3 loop is CASSSEREVVAGELFF. Here the CDR3 DNA reads TGTGCCAGCAGCTCTGAGCGGGAGGTGGTGGCCGGGGAGCTGTTTTTT. Based on the CDR3 plus reference TRBV5-4 and TRBJ2-2, the full variable domain is ETGVTQSPTHLIKTRGQQVTLRCSSQSGHNTVSWYQQALGQGPQFIFQYYREEENGRGNFPPRFSGLQFPNYSSELNVNALELDDSALYLCASSSEREVVAGELFFGEGSRLTVL.

The rearrangement joins TRBV5-5 to TRBJ1-2; TRBD1 aligns across 10 bases. The CDR3 is made up of 16 amino acids. Germline loops: CDR1 SGHKS, CDR2 YYEKEE (reference sequence). Trimming cost V 3 bases and J 1 base; bases outside gene matches: 6. CDR3 sequence reads: CASSWAGQGINYGYTF. In DNA, the CDR3 is TGTGCCAGCAGCTGGGCGGGACAGGGGATTAACTATGGCTACACCTTC. The whole variable domain, filled in from reference TRBV5-5 and TRBJ1-2, reads DAGVTQSPTHLIKTRGQQVTLRCSPISGHKSVSWYQQVLGQGPQFIFQYYEKEERGRGNFPDRFSARQFPNYSSELNVNALLLGDSALYLCASSWAGQGINYGYTFGSGTRLTVV.

The CDR3 reads CASSLLGGRAFNEQFF. CDR3 nucleotide sequence: TGTGCCAGCAGCTTATTAGGCGGGAGGGCGTTCAATGAGCAGTTCTTC. The rearrangement joins TRBV7-9 to TRBJ2-1, with 9 positions matching TRBD2. Germline values: CDR1 SEHNR, CDR2 FQNEAQ (reference sequence). There are 16 residues in the CDR3. Trimming removed 2 bases from V and 6 bases from J; junction bases left unmatched: 8.

The rearrangement joins TRBV4-2 to TRBJ2-2; 8 positions match TRBD2. The length of the CDR3 is 17 residues. Losses at the gene ends were 4 bases for V and 7 bases for J; bases not matched to a gene: 14. Germline values: CDR1 LGHNA, CDR2 YNFKEQ. CDR3 amino acids: CASSPRGLREVNGELFF. The CDR3 nucleotides read TGTGCCAGCAGCCCCCGCGGCTTGCGGGAGGTTAACGGGGAGCTGTTTTTT.

This clone was observed a few times. The chain employs TRBV28 and TRBJ1-5, with D perhaps matching TRBD1 (5 bases). With 2 bases removed from V and 6 bases from J, the gap between germline ends came to 11 bases. The germline V gene encodes CDR1 MDHEN and CDR2 SYDVKM. The CDR3 has 14 amino acids. The CDR3 region has the DNA TGTGCCAGCAGTTTAGCGGGAAGGGGTCAGCCCCAGCATTTT. This translates into CASSLAGRGQPQHF.

The chain carries TRBV19 and TRBJ2-1; no firm D call. Trimming removed 6 bases at V and 0 bases at J, with 6 bases between. Germline V gene lookup returns CDR1 LNHDA and CDR2 SQIVND (reference sequence). CDR3 length equals 13 residues. CDR3 residues: CASSASSYNEQFF. The DNA for the CDR3 is TGTGCCAGTAGCGCGTCCTCCTACAATGAGCAGTTCTTC.

J is TRBJ1-2 and V is TRBV28; 7 positions match TRBD1. Germline assignment: CDR1 MDHEN and CDR2 SYDVKM. CDR3 length equals 17 residues. With V trimmed by 5 bases and J by 2 bases, 14 bases remained unmatched. The CDR3 coding sequence is TGTGCCAGCAGTCCGCAAGGGACAGATCAATTAAACTATGGCTACACCTTC. Protein product: CASSPQGTDQLNYGYTF.